Below are 16 T cell receptor beta chains sequenced from a single sample in a study of OX40 agonist ivuxolimab in advanced cancers. Clones were read by immunoSEQ multiplex PCR, and TCRdb kept only the in-frame ones, dropping some. The sample contains under 150,000 clones, 75% to 90% of which appear only once. The input for sequencing was CD4+ or CD8+ T cells sorted from blood, taken in a trial of the OX40 agonist ivuxolimab. These receptors all come from an adult with an advanced solid tumor such as melanoma, head and neck, liver or kidney cancer.

The gene calls are TRBV11-2 and TRBJ2-2, with a possible D match to TRBD1 (6 bases). Germline V gene data show CDR1 as SGHAT and CDR2 as FQNNGV. The CDR3 consists of 14 residues. Trimming left V 2 bases short and J 4 bases short, with 8 bases between. CDR3 nucleotide sequence: TGTGCCAGCAGCTTACGCAGGGGCACCGGGGAGCTGTTTTTT. As protein: CASSLRRGTGELFF.

The chain employs TRBV2 and TRBJ2-1, with TRBD2 matching over 7 bases. The V segment lost 6 bases and the J segment 4 bases; nucleotides outside the gene matches: 0. CDR3 length: 12 amino acids. Germline assignment: CDR1 SNHLY and CDR2 FYNNEI. DNA for the CDR3: TGTGCCAGCAGCGGGGGGTACAATGAGCAGTTCTTC. This translates into CASSGGYNEQFF.

The chain combines TRBV5-1 with TRBJ2-6; TRBD2 is a possible D gene (5 bases). This CDR3 has 15 residues. CDR1 and CDR2 from the germline V gene are SGHRS and YFSETQ. The V gene lost 0 bases and the J gene lost 3 bases, with 7 bases spanning the gap. CDR3 DNA sequence: TGCGCCAGCAGCTTGGGGGGAGATGGGGCCAACGTCCTGACTTTC. As protein: CASSLGGDGANVLTF. The complete variable domain, with remaining parts taken from reference TRBV5-1 and TRBJ2-6, reads KAGVTQTPRYLIKTRGQQVTLSCSPISGHRSVSWYQQTPGQGLQFLFEYFSETQRNKGNFPGRFSGRQFSNSRSEMNVSTLELGDSALYLCASSLGGDGANVLTFGAGSRLTVL.

The chain recombines TRBV4-3 with TRBJ2-7; D ambiguous. The ends were cut back, 4 bases at V and 5 bases at J, with 15 bases in the middle. Germline V lookup: CDR1 LGHNA, CDR2 YSLEER. This CDR3 contains 14 residues. The CDR3 DNA reads as TGCGCCAGCAGCCTCCTACTTCAAGGCGACGAGCAGTACTTC. Protein product: CASSLLLQGDEQYF.

The chain employs TRBV6-1 and TRBJ1-2; D is undetermined. The germline V and J ends were trimmed by 8 bases and 5 bases, with 12 bases remaining between them. Germline assignment: CDR1 MNHNS and CDR2 SASEGT. This CDR3 has 12 residues. CDR3 in amino acids: CASRLSSYGYTF. CDR3 coding DNA: TGTGCCAGCCGTCTCTCAAGTTATGGCTACACCTTC.

The CDR3 sequence: CASSRGNQPQHF. CDR3 coding DNA: TGTGCCAGCAGTCGGGGCAATCAGCCCCAGCATTTT. The J gene is TRBJ1-5, the V gene TRBV6-6; the D is unclear. The V and J ends lost 5 bases and 2 bases respectively, with 4 bases between them. Germline V gene lookup returns CDR1 MNHNY and CDR2 SVGAGI (reference sequence). The CDR3 length is 12 residues.

V is TRBV18 and J is TRBJ2-7; TRBD2 matches 14 bases. The CDR3 extends over 17 amino acids. The V and J ends lost 0 bases and 7 bases, in that order; junction bases with no gene match: 8. Germline CDR1 reads KGHSH; CDR2 reads LQKENI. The CDR3 sequence is CASSPPGLAGARDEQYF. The DNA of the CDR3 is TGTGCCAGCTCACCACCGGGACTAGCGGGGGCCCGAGATGAGCAGTACTTC.

The chain recombines TRBV19 with TRBJ1-2; 8 bases align to TRBD1. The trim removed 5 bases at V and 4 bases at J, leaving 3 bases unmatched. This CDR3 region has 13 residues. In germline, CDR1 is LNHDA, CDR2 SQIVND (reference sequence). The CDR3 coding sequence is TGTGCCAGTAGTGCCGGACAGGGCTATGGCTACACCTTC. This translates into CASSAGQGYGYTF.

V is TRBV7-8 and J is TRBJ2-3; 11 bases fit TRBD2. V gave up 5 bases and J gave up 0 bases; unmatched junction bases: 4. The CDR3 contains 16 residues. CDR1 SGHVS and CDR2 FQNEAQ come from the germline V gene. The CDR3 sequence: CASSPGTSGSTDTQYF. The CDR3 DNA is TGTGCCAGCAGCCCCGGGACTAGCGGCAGCACAGATACGCAGTATTTT.

The chain joins TRBV11-2 to TRBJ1-3; 9 bases agree with TRBD1. The CDR3 is made up of 15 amino acids. The trim removed 5 bases at V and 4 bases at J, leaving 6 bases unmatched. Germline-derived CDR1 and CDR2 are SGHAT and FQNNGV. CDR3 DNA sequence: TGTGCCAGCAGCAGCGGGACAGGGCAGGGAAACACCATATATTTT. Amino acid sequence: CASSSGTGQGNTIYF.

V and J are TRBV18 and TRBJ2-1; TRBD2 might be the D (5 bases). The CDR3 has 15 residues. CDR1 is KGHSH and CDR2 is LQKENI in the germline V gene. V was cut by 3 bases and J by 9 bases, with 18 bases left in between. The CDR3 sequence is CASSPPSLELSEQFF. The CDR3 DNA reads TGTGCCAGCTCACCGCCTAGCCTAGAGCTCAGTGAGCAGTTCTTC.

The chain is built from TRBV28 and TRBJ2-5; 7 nucleotides agree with TRBD2. With 3 bases clipped from V and 4 bases from J, the junction kept 5 bases outside the gene matches. Looked up from germline, CDR1 is MDHEN and CDR2 is SYDVKM. This CDR3 is 14 amino acids long. CDR3 sequence reads: CASSLRGGPETQYF. CDR3 DNA: TGTGCCAGCAGTTTGAGGGGAGGGCCAGAGACCCAGTACTTC.

This chain uses TRBV18 with TRBJ1-1; D may be TRBD1 (6 bases). Germline CDR1 reads KGHSH; CDR2 reads LQKENI. V was shortened by 2 bases and J by 0 bases, with 13 bases between the two germline ends. CDR3 length: 16 residues. The CDR3 reads CASSPRQGTLNTEAFF. The DNA of the CDR3 is TGTGCCAGCTCACCAAGGCAGGGGACCTTGAACACTGAAGCTTTCTTT.

In this sample, this clone turned up a few times. The chain couples TRBV28 to TRBJ2-7; 7 nucleotides agree with TRBD1. The CDR3 extends over 14 amino acids. V lost 6 bases and J lost 1; bases outside the gene matches: 6. The germline CDR1 and CDR2 sequences are MDHEN and SYDVKM. The CDR3 loop is CASRPGQFSYEQYF. CDR3 nucleotides: TGTGCCAGCAGGCCGGGACAGTTTTCCTACGAGCAGTACTTC.

The CDR3 nucleotides are TGTGCCAGCAGCTTTACAGGGAAGACTGAAGCTTTCTTT. Translating it yields CASSFTGKTEAFF. The V call is TRBV12-1, the J call TRBJ1-1; TRBD1, the table's D call, was not compared with the DNA. TRBV12-1 is a known pseudogene. CDR3 length equals 13 residues.

The chain links TRBV30 to TRBJ1-3; no reliable D call. V lost 7 bases, J lost 2 bases, and 15 bases lay in between. The germline V gene encodes CDR1 GTSNPN and CDR2 SVGIG (reference sequence). The CDR3 sequence is 14 residues long. The CDR3 sequence is CAFLGPSAGNTIYF. The DNA for the CDR3 is TGTGCCTTCCTTGGGCCCTCCGCTGGAAACACCATATATTTT.